This paragraph covers one T cell receptor (beta chain) sequence. Sample time point: week 3, after first cycle of checkpoint inhibitor. J was trimmed by 3 bases and V by 2 bases; bases with no gene match: 3. Germline V CDR1 and CDR2: SEHNR, FQNEAQ (reference sequence). The CDR3 spans 14 residues. The data derive from a study of blood T cell dynamics during melanoma immunotherapy. Study-wide context: Metastatic melanoma patients received first-line pembrolizumab or nivolumab plus ipilimumab.

This table comes from immunoSEQ multiplex PCR, and its TCRdb copy is limited to in-frame clones, with some not included. Counted here are under 20,000 clones, around nine tenths occurring once; the ten biggest clones make up 7.5% to 9.5%. This receptor was identified in a human donor with melanoma. This specimen was blood, taken from a patient treated with checkpoint blockade. The gene calls are TRBV7-9 and TRBJ2-5, with 7 bases fitting TRBD1. The CDR3 DNA sequence: TGTGCCAGCAGCTTATCACAGGGGAAAGAGACCCAGTACTTC. This sequence encodes CASSLSQGKETQYF.